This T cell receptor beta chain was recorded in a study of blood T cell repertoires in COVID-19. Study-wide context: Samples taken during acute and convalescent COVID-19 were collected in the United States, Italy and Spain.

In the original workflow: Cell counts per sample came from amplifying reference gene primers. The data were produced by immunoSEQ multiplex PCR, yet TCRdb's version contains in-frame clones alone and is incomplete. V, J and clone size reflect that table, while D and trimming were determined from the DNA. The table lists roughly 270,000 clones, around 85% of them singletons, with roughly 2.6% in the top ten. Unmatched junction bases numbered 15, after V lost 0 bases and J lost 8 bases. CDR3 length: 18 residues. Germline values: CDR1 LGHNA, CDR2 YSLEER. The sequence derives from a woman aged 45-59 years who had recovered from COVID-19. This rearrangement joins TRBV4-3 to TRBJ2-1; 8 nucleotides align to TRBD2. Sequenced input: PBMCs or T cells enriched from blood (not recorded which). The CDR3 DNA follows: TGCGCCAGCAGCCAAGATCGGCTAGCGGGCCCCCGAAGGGATGAGCAGTTCTTC. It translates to CASSQDRLAGPRRDEQFF.